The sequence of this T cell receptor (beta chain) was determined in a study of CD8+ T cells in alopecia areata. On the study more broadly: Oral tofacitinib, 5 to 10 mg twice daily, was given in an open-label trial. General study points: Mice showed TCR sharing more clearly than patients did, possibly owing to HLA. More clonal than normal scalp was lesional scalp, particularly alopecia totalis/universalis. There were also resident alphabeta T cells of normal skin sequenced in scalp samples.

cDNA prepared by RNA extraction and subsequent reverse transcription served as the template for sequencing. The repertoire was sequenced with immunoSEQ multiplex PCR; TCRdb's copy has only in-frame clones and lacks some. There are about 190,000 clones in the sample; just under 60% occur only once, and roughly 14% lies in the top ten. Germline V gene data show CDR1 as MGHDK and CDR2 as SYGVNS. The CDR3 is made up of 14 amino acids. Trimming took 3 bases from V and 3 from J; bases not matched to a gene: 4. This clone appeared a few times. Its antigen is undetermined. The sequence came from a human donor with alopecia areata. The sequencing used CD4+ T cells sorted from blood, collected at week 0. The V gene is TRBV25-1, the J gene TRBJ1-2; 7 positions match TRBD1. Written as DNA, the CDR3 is TGTGCCAGCAGTGAGACAGGGACCCACTATGGCTACACCTTC. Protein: CASSETGTHYGYTF.